These 5 T cell receptor beta chains were all obtained from the same sample, sequenced in a study of Tregs in tolerant kidney transplant recipients. Libraries were prepared by immunoSEQ multiplex PCR; TCRdb keeps only in-frame clonotypes and omits some of them. The sample carries about 69,000 clones, about 89% recorded once. Material: CD4+ T cells from blood, obtained before the transplant. The receptors come from a human donor who received a combined kidney and bone marrow transplant.

The J gene is TRBJ2-2, the V gene TRBV7-9; D remains ambiguous. Trimming took off 5 bases at V and 1 base at J, with 8 bases between the two ends. Germline-derived CDR1 and CDR2 are SEHNR and FQNEAQ (reference sequence). The CDR3 has 14 residues. The CDR3 DNA reads as TGTGCCAGCAGCCCTATAAAGAACACCGGGGAGCTGTTTTTT. Its protein is CASSPIKNTGELFF.

The table lists this clone with a count of one. The gene calls are TRBV2 and TRBJ2-7; 7 nucleotides line up with TRBD1. Germline V gene data show CDR1 as SNHLY and CDR2 as FYNNEI. This CDR3 spans 13 amino acids. The V and J ends lost 5 bases and 0 bases, in that order; junction bases with no gene match: 1. DNA of the CDR3: TGTGCCAGCAGTAGGGACAGCTCCTACGAGCAGTACTTC. Amino acids: CASSRDSSYEQYF.

CDR3 sequence reads: CSVSGTSGSYEQYF. The CDR3 coding sequence is TGCAGCGTCTCCGGGACTAGCGGTTCCTACGAGCAGTACTTC. V gene TRBV29-1 combines with J gene TRBJ2-7, with 11 positions matching TRBD2. The CDR3 length is 14 residues. Per the germline V gene, CDR1 is SQVTM and CDR2 is ANQGSEA. The V gene end was trimmed by 6 bases and the J gene end by 1 base; junction bases not matched to a gene: 5.

The chain uses TRBV4-1 and TRBJ2-4; 8 nucleotides agree with TRBD1. The CDR3 loop spans 15 amino acids. Germline assignment: CDR1 MGHRA and CDR2 YSYEKL. The V segment lost 3 bases and the J segment 1 base; nucleotides outside the gene matches: 2. CDR3 region: CASSQTGVAKNIQYF. CDR3 coding DNA: TGCGCCAGCAGCCAGACAGGGGTGGCCAAAAACATTCAGTACTTC.

V gene TRBV29-1 combines with J gene TRBJ2-7; 12 bases match TRBD2. Unmatched junction bases numbered 6, after V lost 8 bases and J lost 4 bases. CDR1 and CDR2 (germline): SQVTM, ANQGSEA. The CDR3 runs to 13 residues. In nucleotides, the CDR3 is TGCAGCATAAGGACTAGCGGGATGTACGAGCAGTACTTC. Translated, it gives CSIRTSGMYEQYF.